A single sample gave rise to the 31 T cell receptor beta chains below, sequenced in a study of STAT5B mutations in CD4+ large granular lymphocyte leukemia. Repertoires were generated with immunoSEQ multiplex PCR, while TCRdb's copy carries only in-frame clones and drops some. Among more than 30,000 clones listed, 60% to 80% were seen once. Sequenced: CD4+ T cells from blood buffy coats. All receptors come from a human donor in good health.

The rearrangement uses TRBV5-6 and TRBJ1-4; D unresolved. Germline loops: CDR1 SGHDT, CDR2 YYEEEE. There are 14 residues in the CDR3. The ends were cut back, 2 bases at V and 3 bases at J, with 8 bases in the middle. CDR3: CASSFKSPNEKLFF. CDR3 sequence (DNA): TGTGCCAGCAGCTTTAAATCCCCTAATGAAAAACTGTTTTTT.

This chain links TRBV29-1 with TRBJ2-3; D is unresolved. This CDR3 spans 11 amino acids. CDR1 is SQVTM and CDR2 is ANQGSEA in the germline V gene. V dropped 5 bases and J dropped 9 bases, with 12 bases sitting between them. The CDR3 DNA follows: TGCAGCGTTCAGGACGGTAGAACGCAGTATTTT. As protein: CSVQDGRTQYF.

CDR3 in amino acids: CASTTDPTRYEQYF. The CDR3 nucleotides read TGTGCCAGCACCACCGATCCGACCAGGTACGAGCAGTACTTC. The J gene is TRBJ2-7, the V gene TRBV7-2; no firm D call. The CDR3 consists of 14 residues. CDR1 and CDR2 (germline): SGHTA, FQGNSA. Trimming removed 7 bases from V and 4 bases from J, with 17 bases in between.

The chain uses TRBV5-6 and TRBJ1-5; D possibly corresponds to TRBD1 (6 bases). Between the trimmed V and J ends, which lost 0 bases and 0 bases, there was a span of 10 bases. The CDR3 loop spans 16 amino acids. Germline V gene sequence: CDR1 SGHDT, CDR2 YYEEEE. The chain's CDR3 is CASSLAGQISNQPQHF. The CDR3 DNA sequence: TGTGCCAGCAGCTTGGCGGGACAAATTAGCAATCAGCCCCAGCATTTT.

CDR3 in DNA: TGTGCCATCAGTGAGGCTAGCGGGGGGCCAGATACGCAGTATTTT. As protein: CAISEASGGPDTQYF. This chain joins TRBV10-3 and TRBJ2-3; 11 bases line up with TRBD2. Germline V gene data show CDR1 as ENHRY and CDR2 as SYGVKD. This CDR3 has 15 residues. V trimming: 2 bases; J trimming: 4 bases; junction bases outside the gene matches: 2.

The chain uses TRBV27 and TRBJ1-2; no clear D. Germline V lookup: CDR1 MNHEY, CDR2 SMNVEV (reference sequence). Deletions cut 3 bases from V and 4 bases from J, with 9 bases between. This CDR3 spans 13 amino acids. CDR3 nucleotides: TGTGCCAGCAGTTTGGTGGGATTCTATGGCTACACCTTC. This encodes CASSLVGFYGYTF.

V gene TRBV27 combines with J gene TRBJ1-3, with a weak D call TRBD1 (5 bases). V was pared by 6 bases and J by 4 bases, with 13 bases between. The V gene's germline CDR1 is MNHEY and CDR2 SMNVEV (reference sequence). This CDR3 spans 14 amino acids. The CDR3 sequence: CASSAGLYGNTIYF. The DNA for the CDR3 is TGTGCCAGCAGCGCAGGGTTGTACGGAAACACCATATATTTT.

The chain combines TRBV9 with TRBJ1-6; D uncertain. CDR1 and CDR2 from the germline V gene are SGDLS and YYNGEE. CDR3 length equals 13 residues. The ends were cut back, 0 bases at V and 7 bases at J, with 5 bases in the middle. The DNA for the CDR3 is TGTGCCAGCAGCGTAGTGGCCAATTCACCCCTCCACTTT. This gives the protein CASSVVANSPLHF.

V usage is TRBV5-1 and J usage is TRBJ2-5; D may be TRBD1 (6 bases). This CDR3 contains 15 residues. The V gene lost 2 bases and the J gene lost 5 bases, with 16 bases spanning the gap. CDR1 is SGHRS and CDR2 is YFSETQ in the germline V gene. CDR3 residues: CASSFGQGTKETQYF. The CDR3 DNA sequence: TGCGCCAGCAGCTTTGGGCAGGGGACGAAGGAGACCCAGTACTTC.

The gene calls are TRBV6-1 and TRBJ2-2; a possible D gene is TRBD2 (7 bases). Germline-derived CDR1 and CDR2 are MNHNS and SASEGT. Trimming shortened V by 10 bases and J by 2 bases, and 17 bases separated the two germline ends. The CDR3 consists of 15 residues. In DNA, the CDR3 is TGTGCCACTCGGAGGGGGGGGGCAAACACCGGGGAGCTGTTTTTT. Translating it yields CATRRGGANTGELFF.

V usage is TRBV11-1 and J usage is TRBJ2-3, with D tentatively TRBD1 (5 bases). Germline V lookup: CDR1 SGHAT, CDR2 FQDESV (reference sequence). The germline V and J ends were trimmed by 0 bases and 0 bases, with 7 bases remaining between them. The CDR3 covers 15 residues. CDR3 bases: TGTGCCAGCAGCTTAGCGACAGTTAGCACAGATACGCAGTATTTT. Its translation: CASSLATVSTDTQYF.

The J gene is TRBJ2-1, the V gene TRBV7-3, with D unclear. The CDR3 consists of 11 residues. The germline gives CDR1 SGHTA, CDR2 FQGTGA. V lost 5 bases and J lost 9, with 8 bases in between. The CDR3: CASSVTAEQFF. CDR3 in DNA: TGTGCCAGCAGCGTTACAGCTGAGCAGTTCTTC.

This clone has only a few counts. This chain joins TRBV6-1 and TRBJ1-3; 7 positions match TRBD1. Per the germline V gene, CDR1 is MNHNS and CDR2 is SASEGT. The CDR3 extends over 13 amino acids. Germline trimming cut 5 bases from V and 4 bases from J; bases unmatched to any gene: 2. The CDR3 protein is CASSTGEGNTIYF. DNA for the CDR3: TGTGCCAGCAGTACAGGGGAAGGAAACACCATATATTTT.

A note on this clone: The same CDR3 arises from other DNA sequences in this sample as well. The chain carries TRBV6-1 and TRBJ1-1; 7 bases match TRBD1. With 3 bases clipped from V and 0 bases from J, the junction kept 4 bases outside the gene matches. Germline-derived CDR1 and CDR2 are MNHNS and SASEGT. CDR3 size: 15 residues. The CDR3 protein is CASSEGQTMNTEAFF. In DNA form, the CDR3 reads TGTGCCAGCAGTGAGGGACAGACCATGAACACTGAAGCTTTCTTT.

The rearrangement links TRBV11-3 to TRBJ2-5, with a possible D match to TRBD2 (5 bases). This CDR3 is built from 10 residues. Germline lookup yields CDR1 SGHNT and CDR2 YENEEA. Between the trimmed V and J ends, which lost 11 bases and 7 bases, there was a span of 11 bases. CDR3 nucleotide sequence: TGTGCCCCCCACCGGGGGACCCAGTACTTC. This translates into CAPHRGTQYF.

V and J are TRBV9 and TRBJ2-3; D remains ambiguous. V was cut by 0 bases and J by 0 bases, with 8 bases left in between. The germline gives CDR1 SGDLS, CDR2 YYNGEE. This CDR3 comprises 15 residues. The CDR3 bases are TGTGCCAGCAGCGTAGCACCTCATAGCACAGATACGCAGTATTTT. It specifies CASSVAPHSTDTQYF.

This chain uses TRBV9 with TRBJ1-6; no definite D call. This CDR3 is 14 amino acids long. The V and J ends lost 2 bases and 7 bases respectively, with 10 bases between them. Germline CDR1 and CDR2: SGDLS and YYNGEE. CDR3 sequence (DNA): TGTGCCAGCAGCGTGGCCGCAGCAAATTCACCCCTCCACTTT. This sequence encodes CASSVAAANSPLHF.

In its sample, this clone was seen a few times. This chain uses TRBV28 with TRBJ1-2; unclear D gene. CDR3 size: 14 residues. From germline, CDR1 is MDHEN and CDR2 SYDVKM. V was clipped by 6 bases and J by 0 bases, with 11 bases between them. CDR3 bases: TGTGCCAGCAGGGTTGGAACAGCTAACTATGGCTACACCTTC. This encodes CASRVGTANYGYTF.

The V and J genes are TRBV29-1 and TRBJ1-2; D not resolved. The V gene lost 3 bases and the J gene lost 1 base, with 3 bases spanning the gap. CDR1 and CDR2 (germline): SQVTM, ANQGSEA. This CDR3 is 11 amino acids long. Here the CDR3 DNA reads TGCAGCGTTGACGGTAACTATGGCTACACCTTC. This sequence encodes CSVDGNYGYTF.

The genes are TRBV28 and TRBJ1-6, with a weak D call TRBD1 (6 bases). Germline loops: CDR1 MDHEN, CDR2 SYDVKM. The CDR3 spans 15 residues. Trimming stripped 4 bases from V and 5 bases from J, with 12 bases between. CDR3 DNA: TGTGCCAGCAGTTCGGACAGATGGAATAATTCACCCCTCCACTTT. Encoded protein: CASSSDRWNNSPLHF.

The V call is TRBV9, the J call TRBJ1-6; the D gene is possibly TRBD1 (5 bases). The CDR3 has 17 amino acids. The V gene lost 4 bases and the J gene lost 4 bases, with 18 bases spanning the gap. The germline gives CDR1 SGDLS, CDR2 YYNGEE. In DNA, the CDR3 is TGTGCCAGCAGCTTCGGGACTTCCAACGGGTATAATTCACCCCTCCACTTT. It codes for CASSFGTSNGYNSPLHF.

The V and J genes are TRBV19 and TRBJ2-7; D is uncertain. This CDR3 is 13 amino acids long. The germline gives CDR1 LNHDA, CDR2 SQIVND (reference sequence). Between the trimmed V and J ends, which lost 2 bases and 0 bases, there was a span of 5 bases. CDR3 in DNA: TGTGCCAGTAGTATATCGAGCTCCTACGAGCAGTACTTC. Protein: CASSISSSYEQYF.

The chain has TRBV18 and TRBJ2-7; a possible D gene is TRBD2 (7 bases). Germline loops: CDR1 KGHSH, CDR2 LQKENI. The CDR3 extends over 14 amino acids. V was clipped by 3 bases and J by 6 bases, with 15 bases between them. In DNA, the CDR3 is TGTGCCAGCTCACCTAACTACAGGGAGGGCGAGCAGTACTTC. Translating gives CASSPNYREGEQYF.

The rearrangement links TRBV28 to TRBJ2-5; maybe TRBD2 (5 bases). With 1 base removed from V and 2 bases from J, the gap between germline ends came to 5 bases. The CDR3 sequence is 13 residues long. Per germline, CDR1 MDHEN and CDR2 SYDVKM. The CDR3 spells CASSLSGQETQYF. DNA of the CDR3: TGTGCCAGCAGTTTATCGGGGCAAGAGACCCAGTACTTC.

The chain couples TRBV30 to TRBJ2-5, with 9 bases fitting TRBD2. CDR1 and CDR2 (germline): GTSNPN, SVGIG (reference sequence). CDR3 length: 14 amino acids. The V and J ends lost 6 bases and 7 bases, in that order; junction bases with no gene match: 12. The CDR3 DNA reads TGTGCCTGCGATAACGGCGGGGGGGTAGGGACCCAGTACTTC. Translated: CACDNGGGVGTQYF.

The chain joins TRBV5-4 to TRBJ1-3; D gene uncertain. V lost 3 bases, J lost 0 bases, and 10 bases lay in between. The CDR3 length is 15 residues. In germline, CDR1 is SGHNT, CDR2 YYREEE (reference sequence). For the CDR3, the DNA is TGTGCCAGCAGCTCTCCGGACGGCTCTGGAAACACCATATATTTT. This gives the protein CASSSPDGSGNTIYF.

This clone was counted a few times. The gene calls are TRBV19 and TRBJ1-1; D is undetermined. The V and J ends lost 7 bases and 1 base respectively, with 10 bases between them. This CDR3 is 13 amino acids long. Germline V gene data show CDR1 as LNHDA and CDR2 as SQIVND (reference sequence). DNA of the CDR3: TGTGCCAGTAAGGTCAATCAGAACACTGAAGCTTTCTTT. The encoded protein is CASKVNQNTEAFF.

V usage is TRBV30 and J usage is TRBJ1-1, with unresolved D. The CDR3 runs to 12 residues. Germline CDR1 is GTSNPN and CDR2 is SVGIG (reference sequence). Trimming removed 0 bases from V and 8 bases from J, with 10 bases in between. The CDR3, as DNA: TGTGCCTGGAGTGTACGGGGAAGAGAAGCTTTCTTT. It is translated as CAWSVRGREAFF.

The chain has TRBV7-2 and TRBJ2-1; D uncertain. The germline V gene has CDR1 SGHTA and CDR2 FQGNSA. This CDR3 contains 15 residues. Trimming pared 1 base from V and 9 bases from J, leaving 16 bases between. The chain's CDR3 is CASSLDPGPRSEQFF. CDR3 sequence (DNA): TGTGCCAGCAGCTTAGATCCGGGCCCGCGCTCTGAGCAGTTCTTC.

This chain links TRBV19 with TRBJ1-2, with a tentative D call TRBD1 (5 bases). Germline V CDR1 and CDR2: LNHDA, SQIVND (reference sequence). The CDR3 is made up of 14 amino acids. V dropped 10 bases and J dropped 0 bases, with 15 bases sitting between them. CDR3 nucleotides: TGTGCCACGACTGGGGGGATTCCTAACTATGGCTACACCTTC. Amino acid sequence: CATTGGIPNYGYTF.

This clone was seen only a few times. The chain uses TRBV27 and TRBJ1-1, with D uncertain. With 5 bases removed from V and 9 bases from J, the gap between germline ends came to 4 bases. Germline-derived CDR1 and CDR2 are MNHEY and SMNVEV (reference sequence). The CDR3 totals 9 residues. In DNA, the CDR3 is TGTGCCAGCAGTCCGAAAGCTTTCTTT. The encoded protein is CASSPKAFF.